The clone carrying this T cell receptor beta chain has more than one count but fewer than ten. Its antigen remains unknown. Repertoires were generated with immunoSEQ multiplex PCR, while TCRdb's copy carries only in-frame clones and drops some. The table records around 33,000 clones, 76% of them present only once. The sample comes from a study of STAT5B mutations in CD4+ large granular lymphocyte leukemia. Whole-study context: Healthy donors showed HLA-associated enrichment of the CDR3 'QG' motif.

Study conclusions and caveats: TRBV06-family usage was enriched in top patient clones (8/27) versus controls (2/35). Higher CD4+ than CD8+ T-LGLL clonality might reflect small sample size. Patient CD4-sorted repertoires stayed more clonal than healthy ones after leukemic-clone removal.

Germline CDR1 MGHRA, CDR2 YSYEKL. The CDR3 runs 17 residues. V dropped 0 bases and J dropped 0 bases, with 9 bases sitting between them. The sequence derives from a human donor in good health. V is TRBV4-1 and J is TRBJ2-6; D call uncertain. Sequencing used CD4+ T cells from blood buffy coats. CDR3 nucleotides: TGCGCCAGCAGCCAAGATACGAGTCTCTCTGGGGCCAACGTCCTGACTTTC. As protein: CASSQDTSLSGANVLTF.